This TCR beta chain was sequenced for a study of human T cells and chemical hapten exposure. Whole-study context: Patch tests applied 0.01% DPC to the upper back, read at 6 days. Findings and limits, study-wide: PT1 expanded TCR numbers rose with patch test score.

In this sample, this clonotype turned up a few times. Its cognate antigen is unknown. Sample time point: pre-sensitization, week 0. Treatment here: therapeutic diphenylcyclopropenone sensitization with weekly scalp DPC. The library tagged each cDNA molecule with unique molecular identifiers. TCRdb re-called the RACE reads with MiXCR, one entry per CDR3 protein. The table shows 120,000 or so distinct CDR3 sequences, with roughly 14% occurring only once. Sequencing used whole blood, obtained in connection with sensitization to the hapten diphenylcyclopropenone (DPC). The TCR was taken from a woman aged 18-29 years with alopecia areata. Some clones in this sample may be carry-over from other donors' samples.

The CDR3 nucleotides read TGTGCCAGCAGCCCGGCCGGACAGGTTGGCGAGCAGTACTTC. Its translation: CASSPAGQVGEQYF. The chain recombines TRBV7-6 with TRBJ2-7; 7 nucleotides agree with TRBD1. Looked up from germline, CDR1 is SGHVS and CDR2 is FNYEAQ. V lost 5 bases to trimming and J lost 6 bases; unmatched junction nucleotides: 10. The CDR3 loop spans 14 amino acids.